These 29 T cell receptor beta chains came from one sample sequenced in a study of cytomegalovirus exposure and HLA in healthy donors. The PCR ran on 60 Vbeta and 13 Jbeta primers. Assay: immunoSEQ multiplex PCR; the TCRdb copy retains only in-frame clones and omits some. The table has over 85,000 clones, around 77% seen once. Sequencing used PBMCs. These receptors came from a middle-aged man in good health and CMV-seronegative.

The rearrangement joins TRBV5-1 to TRBJ1-2; 7 bases are a match to TRBD1. The germline V gene encodes CDR1 SGHRS and CDR2 YFSETQ. With 4 bases clipped from V and 7 bases from J, the junction kept 7 bases outside the gene matches. The CDR3 has 13 residues. The CDR3 protein is CASSPPGQSGYTF. CDR3 bases: TGCGCCAGCAGCCCACCGGGACAGAGTGGCTACACCTTC.

As concerns this clone: The junction departs from germline at one end; a sequencing error may be responsible. The J gene is TRBJ1-1, the V gene TRBV28; TRBD1 matches 7 bases. There are 15 residues in the CDR3. The germline V gene has CDR1 MDHEN and CDR2 SYDVKM. Here the CDR3 DNA reads TGTGCCAGCCGATTGACAGGGCCTCTGAACACTGGAGCTTTCTTT. Translating it yields CASRLTGPLNTGAFF.

This chain links TRBV10-1 with TRBJ2-3, with TRBD1 matching 8 bases. The CDR3 runs 14 residues. The V gene end was trimmed by 5 bases and the J gene end by 3 bases; junction bases not matched to a gene: 4. Germline V CDR1 and CDR2: WNHNN, SYGVQD (reference sequence). The CDR3 reads CASSRTGSTDTQYF. The DNA of the CDR3 is TGCGCCAGCAGTCGGACAGGGAGTACAGATACGCAGTATTTT.

This clone was picked up one time. The chain links TRBV30 to TRBJ2-7; D is perhaps TRBD1 (5 bases). The V gene lost 3 bases and the J gene lost 2 bases, with 11 bases spanning the gap. CDR3 length equals 13 residues. Germline V CDR1 and CDR2: GTSNPN, SVGIG (reference sequence). The CDR3 DNA reads TGTGCCTGGAGGGAGAAAGGGGCCTACGAGCAGTACTTC. This translates into CAWREKGAYEQYF.

The V gene is TRBV2, the J gene TRBJ1-4; D is ambiguous. CDR1 and CDR2 (germline): SNHLY, FYNNEI. Trimming took 5 bases from V and 4 from J, leaving 8 bases between them. The CDR3 is 13 amino acids. The CDR3: CASSPEINEKLFF. The CDR3 bases are TGTGCCAGCAGTCCGGAGATTAATGAAAAACTGTTTTTT.

J is TRBJ2-7 and V is TRBV5-5, with D hard to call. The CDR3 is 15 amino acids. CDR1 and CDR2 from the germline V gene are SGHKS and YYEKEE (reference sequence). Trimming took 6 bases from V and 0 from J, leaving 16 bases between them. The DNA for the CDR3 is TGTGCCAGCACCCCCAGAGGCACCTTCTCCTACGAGCAGTACTTC. It specifies CASTPRGTFSYEQYF.

The chain has TRBV30 and TRBJ2-5; 12 bases agree with TRBD2. This CDR3 comprises 15 residues. Germline-derived CDR1 and CDR2 are GTSNPN and SVGIG (reference sequence). The J segment lost 2 bases and the V segment lost 3 bases, leaving 4 bases of the junction unmatched. The CDR3 DNA reads as TGTGCCTGGAGGCAACTAGCGGGGGGACAAGAGACCCAGTACTTC. This sequence encodes CAWRQLAGGQETQYF.

This chain links TRBV5-1 with TRBJ2-3; D might be TRBD1 (7 bases). This CDR3 has 14 residues. The ends were cut back, 5 bases at V and 0 bases at J, with 10 bases in the middle. The germline gives CDR1 SGHRS, CDR2 YFSETQ. The CDR3 is CASRQGTSTDTQYF. Here the CDR3 DNA reads TGCGCCAGCAGACAGGGGACTAGCACAGATACGCAGTATTTT.

The rearrangement uses TRBV28 and TRBJ2-1; no clear D. This CDR3 spans 10 amino acids. Trimming stripped 8 bases from V and 7 bases from J, with 6 bases between. Germline V CDR1 and CDR2: MDHEN, SYDVKM. CDR3 sequence (DNA): TGTGCCAGCCGAGCTAATGAGCAGTTCTTC. This translates into CASRANEQFF. Looking up the rest from reference TRBV28 and TRBJ2-1 gives the full variable domain: DVKVTQSSRYLVKRTGEKVFLECVQDMDHENMFWYRQDPGLGLRLIYFSYDVKMKEKGDIPEGYSVSREKKERFSLILESASTNQTSMYLCASRANEQFFGPGTRLTVL.

This chain joins TRBV29-1 and TRBJ2-5; TRBD2 aligns across 10 bases. V was clipped by 7 bases and J by 5 bases; unmatched bases: 10. This CDR3 has 14 amino acids. Germline assignment: CDR1 SQVTM and CDR2 ANQGSEA. The CDR3 reads CSAVTSGFGETQYF. CDR3 bases: TGCAGCGCCGTGACTAGCGGGTTTGGGGAGACCCAGTACTTC.

The chain recombines TRBV5-4 with TRBJ2-5, with 9 bases identical to TRBD2. CDR3 length: 16 residues. Germline V gives CDR1 SGHNT, CDR2 YYREEE (reference sequence). Trimming at V came to 0 bases and at J to 2 bases, leaving 5 bases not matched to a gene. The CDR3 here is CASSLGGLAAQETQYF. For the CDR3, the DNA is TGTGCCAGCAGCTTGGGGGGACTAGCTGCGCAAGAGACCCAGTACTTC.

This rearrangement joins TRBV27 to TRBJ1-6; 9 bases fit TRBD1. Germline CDR1 is MNHEY and CDR2 is SMNVEV (reference sequence). V shed 2 bases and J 7 bases; nucleotides not matched to a gene: 6. This CDR3 is 16 amino acids long. CDR3 loop: CASSLLGTGRNSPLHF. The CDR3 DNA sequence: TGTGCCAGCAGTTTACTCGGGACAGGGAGGAATTCACCCCTCCACTTT.

In nucleotides, the CDR3 is TGTGCCAGCAGTCGTCCGGAGGATACCAATCAGCCCCAGCATTTT. Translated, it gives CASSRPEDTNQPQHF. The rearrangement joins TRBV28 to TRBJ1-5; D gene unclear. The CDR3 totals 15 residues. Deletions cut 5 bases from V and 3 bases from J, with 14 bases between. The germline gives CDR1 MDHEN, CDR2 SYDVKM.

The V gene is TRBV5-1, the J gene TRBJ2-2; maybe TRBD2 (5 bases). Germline loops: CDR1 SGHRS, CDR2 YFSETQ. V was clipped by 0 bases and J by 4 bases, with 7 bases between them. The CDR3 is 14 amino acids. The DNA of the CDR3 is TGCGCCAGCAGCTTGGCAGCGGTCACCGGGGAGCTGTTTTTT. Encoded protein: CASSLAAVTGELFF. The variable domain in full, completed from reference TRBV5-1 and TRBJ2-2, reads KAGVTQTPRYLIKTRGQQVTLSCSPISGHRSVSWYQQTPGQGLQFLFEYFSETQRNKGNFPGRFSGRQFSNSRSEMNVSTLELGDSALYLCASSLAAVTGELFFGEGSRLTVL.

This clone has a handful of counts. The V and J genes are TRBV29-1 and TRBJ1-6; 7 bases are shared with TRBD1. The V segment lost 5 bases and the J segment 7 bases; nucleotides outside the gene matches: 5. This CDR3 contains 13 residues. Germline lookup yields CDR1 SQVTM and CDR2 ANQGSEA. DNA of the CDR3: TGCAGCGTTTTGGAGGGGGCCAATTCACCCCTCCACTTT. It is translated as CSVLEGANSPLHF.

This clone was counted only a few times. This sequence joins TRBV29-1 and TRBJ2-1; tentative D call: TRBD2 (5 bases). Trimming left V 7 bases short and J 3 bases short, with 22 bases between. CDR3 length: 16 amino acids. Germline V gene data show CDR1 as SQVTM and CDR2 as ANQGSEA. DNA of the CDR3: TGCAGCGCAGGCGGGTTAGATTACAATATCTACAATGAGCAGTTCTTC. Its protein is CSAGGLDYNIYNEQFF.

The chain recombines TRBV6-1 with TRBJ1-1; a weak D match, TRBD1 (5 bases). The germline CDR1 and CDR2 sequences are MNHNS and SASEGT. Trimming cost V 10 bases and J 0 bases, with 15 bases left between them. The length of the CDR3 is 14 residues. CDR3 coding DNA: TGTGCCACCCTTGACGTGGGGCTGAACACTGAAGCTTTCTTT. This codes for CATLDVGLNTEAFF.

This rearrangement joins TRBV7-8 to TRBJ2-7, with TRBD2 as a possible D gene (6 bases). V gave up 2 bases and J gave up 3 bases, with 14 bases separating them. Germline assignment: CDR1 SGHVS and CDR2 FQNEAQ. The CDR3 totals 15 residues. The CDR3, as DNA: TGTGCCAGCAGCTTAAGGGGAGGAGGGTACTACGAGCAGTACTTC. This sequence encodes CASSLRGGGYYEQYF.

For this clone: A read error may account for a junction end that differs from germline. The sample contains more than one DNA sequence encoding this CDR3. This rearrangement joins TRBV18 to TRBJ1-5; the match to TRBD1 covers 7 bases. CDR3 length equals 13 residues. Germline CDR1 KGHSH, CDR2 LQKENI. CDR3 sequence reads: CASSPGQNQPQHF. DNA for the CDR3: TGTGCCAGCTCACCGGGACAGAATCAGCCCCAGCACTTT.

J is TRBJ2-1 and V is TRBV25-1; a weak D match, TRBD2 (6 bases). The CDR3 contains 13 residues. Germline CDR1 is MGHDK and CDR2 is SYGVNS. V lost 3 bases to trimming and J lost 9 bases, with 12 bases between them. The CDR3 DNA reads as TGTGCCAGCAGTGAGGCGGGGTTATCTGAGCAGTTCTTC. As protein: CASSEAGLSEQFF.

The V call is TRBV29-1, the J call TRBJ1-1; D may be TRBD1 (5 bases). The germline V and J ends were trimmed by 4 bases and 7 bases, with 16 bases remaining between them. The CDR3 is 13 residues long. CDR1 is SQVTM and CDR2 is ANQGSEA in the germline V gene. The CDR3 DNA reads as TGCAGCGTTGGGAAGGGGTCGAGTGGTGAAGCTTTCTTT. This codes for CSVGKGSSGEAFF.

The chain links TRBV6-1 to TRBJ1-6; D remains unclear. V gave up 3 bases and J gave up 13 bases, with 7 bases separating them. This CDR3 has 11 amino acids. Per the germline V gene, CDR1 is MNHNS and CDR2 is SASEGT. The CDR3 DNA reads as TGTGCCAGCAGTGAGAACAGTCCCCTCCACTTT. It codes for CASSENSPLHF.

CDR3 bases: TGTGCCAGCTCACTTCCCGGGACTAGCCTATCCAATGAGCAGTTCTTC. This encodes CASSLPGTSLSNEQFF. The V and J genes are TRBV18 and TRBJ2-1; 9 positions match TRBD2. J was trimmed by 6 bases and V by 4 bases; bases with no gene match: 10. In germline, CDR1 is KGHSH, CDR2 LQKENI. The CDR3 runs 16 residues.

The CDR3 nucleotides read TGTGCCAGCAGTGTCACAATGAACACTGAAGCTTTCTTT. It codes for CASSVTMNTEAFF. This chain connects TRBV2 to TRBJ1-1; no definite D call. Trimming pared 4 bases from V and 0 bases from J, leaving 6 bases between. This CDR3 comprises 13 residues. CDR1 is SNHLY and CDR2 is FYNNEI in the germline V gene. Full variable domain (rest looked up from reference TRBV2 and TRBJ1-1): EPEVTQTPSHQVTQMGQEVILRCVPISNHLYFYWYRQILGQKVEFLVSFYNNEISEKSEIFDDQFSVERPDGSNFTLKIRSTKLEDSAMYFCASSVTMNTEAFFGQGTRLTVV.

The chain has TRBV4-1 and TRBJ2-6; D ambiguous. CDR3 length: 16 residues. The germline gives CDR1 MGHRA, CDR2 YSYEKL. V was cut by 4 bases and J by 2 bases, with 12 bases left in between. CDR3 sequence reads: CASSLAQVAGANVLTF. The CDR3 DNA sequence: TGCGCCAGCAGCCTGGCCCAGGTTGCTGGGGCCAACGTCCTGACTTTC.

This sequence joins TRBV30 and TRBJ1-2; 8 nucleotides match TRBD1. Germline V gene lookup returns CDR1 GTSNPN and CDR2 SVGIG (reference sequence). This CDR3 is 13 amino acids long. Unmatched junction bases numbered 9, after V lost 4 bases and J lost 8 bases. This CDR3 reads CAWTGQGVGGYTF. The CDR3 DNA reads as TGTGCCTGGACCGGACAGGGCGTTGGGGGCTACACCTTC.

This clone was counted between two and nine times. The V and J genes are TRBV30 and TRBJ2-7; no definite D call. Looked up from germline, CDR1 is GTSNPN and CDR2 is SVGIG (reference sequence). The CDR3 runs to 13 residues. V was pared by 0 bases and J by 4 bases, with 10 bases between. The CDR3 DNA reads as TGTGCCTGGAGTGTACAACAGACGTACGAGCAGTACTTC. Amino acid sequence: CAWSVQQTYEQYF.

The chain carries TRBV28 and TRBJ1-2; D may be TRBD1 (6 bases). V shed 5 bases and J shed 8 bases, with 21 bases lying between them. The CDR3 totals 15 residues. Germline CDR1 is MDHEN and CDR2 is SYDVKM. This CDR3 is CASSPSETGRRGYTF. CDR3 nucleotides: TGTGCCAGCAGTCCCTCCGAGACAGGTCGTCGGGGCTACACCTTC.

This sequence joins TRBV4-2 and TRBJ1-6; TRBD1 is a possible D gene (5 bases). CDR3 length: 15 residues. V lost 0 bases and J lost 8, with 11 bases in between. The germline V gene encodes CDR1 LGHNA and CDR2 YNFKEQ. As DNA, the CDR3 is TGTGCCAGCAGCCAAGATCCCAGGGTCGATTCACCCCTCCACTTT. Translation: CASSQDPRVDSPLHF.